The 19 T cell receptor beta chains presented below share a single source sample, sequenced in a study of post-analysis software for immune sequencing data. Study observations and caveats: Compared with controls, patients had more of five or six TRBV segments, including TRBV5-6, TRBV5-1 and TRBV20-1.

Unique-molecular-identifier-tagged TCR beta cDNA libraries were used. Using its own MiXCR run on the PCR reads, TCRdb lists one record per CDR3 protein. The table includes about 540,000 distinct CDR3 sequences, under 40% detected once. These TCRs' antigens remain unknown. Input material: blood. These receptors were obtained from a girl younger than 18 with multiple sclerosis.

This clonotype has just a few counts. The genes are TRBV20-1 and TRBJ1-2; D might be TRBD1 (6 bases). This CDR3 comprises 13 residues. V lost 3 bases and J lost 2, with 10 bases in between. Germline CDR1 and CDR2: DFQATT and SNEGSKA (reference sequence). The CDR3 sequence: CSASQGSNYGYTF. CDR3 DNA: TGCAGTGCTAGTCAGGGGTCAAACTATGGCTACACCTTC.

This rearrangement joins TRBV5-6 to TRBJ2-1, with TRBD1 as a possible D gene (5 bases). V dropped 4 bases and J dropped 10 bases, with 15 bases sitting between them. The germline V gene encodes CDR1 SGHDT and CDR2 YYEEEE. CDR3 length equals 13 residues. CDR3 loop: CASSHQYRTEQFF. CDR3 coding DNA: TGTGCCAGCAGCCACCAGTACAGGACAGAGCAGTTCTTC.

V is TRBV6-1 and J is TRBJ2-6; perhaps D is TRBD1 or TRBD2 (5 bases each). The length of the CDR3 is 15 residues. Germline CDR1 reads MNHNS; CDR2 reads SASEGT. The V gene lost 6 bases and the J gene lost 0 bases, with 9 bases spanning the gap. Here the CDR3 DNA reads TGTGCCAGCAGGGGGGACGTCTCTGGGGCCAACGTCCTGACTTTC. Its protein product is CASRGDVSGANVLTF.

The V call is TRBV10-2, the J call TRBJ1-4, with D unclear. The CDR3 length is 14 residues. Germline V gene data show CDR1 as WSHSY and CDR2 as SAAADI. V lost 3 bases and J lost 0, with 5 bases in between. The CDR3 DNA follows: TGCGCCAGCAGTGATCGTGCAACTAATGAAAAACTGTTTTTT. Translated, it gives CASSDRATNEKLFF.

The chain links TRBV20-1 to TRBJ2-1; TRBD2 might be the D (5 bases). The J call may be mistaken, given a closer DNA end match to TRBJ2-7. Germline V gives CDR1 DFQATT, CDR2 SNEGSKA (reference sequence). This CDR3 is built from 14 residues. CDR3 in amino acids: CSAEGVAIYNEQYF. CDR3 bases: TGCAGTGCTGAGGGAGTAGCGATCTACAATGAGCAGTACTTC.

The J gene is TRBJ2-1, the V gene TRBV28; 8 bases map to TRBD1. Germline V gives CDR1 MDHEN, CDR2 SYDVKM. J was trimmed by 2 bases and V by 5 bases; bases with no gene match: 8. The CDR3 is 16 amino acids. CDR3 region: CASSLPRQGTYNEQFF. DNA for the CDR3: TGTGCCAGCAGTCTCCCCCGACAGGGGACCTACAATGAGCAGTTCTTC.

This clonotype was observed a few times. This rearrangement joins TRBV6-6 to TRBJ2-1, with D possibly being TRBD1 or TRBD2 (6 bases each). CDR3 length: 15 amino acids. V lost 7 bases to trimming and J lost 1 base, with 14 bases between them. Germline assignment: CDR1 MNHNY and CDR2 SVGAGI (reference sequence). DNA of the CDR3: TGTGCCAGCATCGGAACAGGGAGGTCCTACAATGAGCAGTTCTTC. Translated, it gives CASIGTGRSYNEQFF.

This clonotype has just a few counts. V is TRBV6-8 and J is TRBJ1-1, with D perhaps TRBD1 (5 bases). Germline CDR1 and CDR2: MNHGY and SAAAGT. The ends were cut back, 10 bases at V and 3 bases at J, with 15 bases in the middle. The CDR3 has 13 residues. Here the CDR3 reads CATRASMDTEAFF. The CDR3 DNA reads as TGTGCCACCAGGGCCAGTATGGACACTGAAGCTTTCTTT.

The chain is built from TRBV4-2 and TRBJ1-5; 8 bases line up with TRBD1. After removal of 3 bases from V and 1 base from J, the junction contained 5 bases not matched to a gene. Germline V lookup: CDR1 LGHNA, CDR2 YNFKEQ. This CDR3 has 16 amino acids. The CDR3 protein is CASSQSYRGSNQPQHF. DNA of the CDR3: TGTGCCAGCAGCCAGAGCTACAGGGGGAGCAATCAGCCCCAGCATTTT.

This clonotype was observed a handful of times. This chain links TRBV7-9 with TRBJ2-7; D unclear. Germline loops: CDR1 SEHNR, CDR2 FQNEAQ (reference sequence). The CDR3 is 17 residues long. The V gene lost 1 base and the J gene lost 1 base, with 17 bases spanning the gap. Here the CDR3 reads CASSLGTTGMWSYEQYF. Written as DNA, the CDR3 is TGTGCCAGCAGCTTAGGCACAACTGGGATGTGGTCCTACGAGCAGTACTTC.

The chain is built from TRBV12-3 or TRBV12-4 and TRBJ2-7; TRBD1 agrees at 7 bases. This CDR3 has 14 residues. V lost 7 bases to trimming and J lost 3 bases; unmatched junction nucleotides: 9. The CDR3 region has the DNA TGTGCCAGCACCGTAGACAGGGCTGTCTACGAGCAGTACTTC. Translation: CASTVDRAVYEQYF.

This clonotype was seen only a few times. CDR3: CASSQVRRNTIYF. Written as DNA, the CDR3 is TGCGCCAGCAGCCAAGTCCGGCGAAACACCATATATTTT. The chain recombines TRBV4-1 with TRBJ1-3; D gene uncertain. The CDR3 consists of 13 residues. V lost 1 base to trimming and J lost 5 bases, with 6 bases between them. Germline V gene lookup returns CDR1 MGHRA and CDR2 YSYEKL.

This clonotype was counted between two and nine times. This chain links TRBV20-1 with TRBJ2-5; 8 nucleotides match TRBD2. CDR1 is DFQATT and CDR2 is SNEGSKA in the germline V gene (reference sequence). This CDR3 is 12 amino acids long. The CDR3 nucleotides are TGCAGCGAAACGGGGGGGGGCGAGACCCAGTACTTC. Protein product: CSETGGGETQYF.

This chain links TRBV12-3 or TRBV12-4 with TRBJ2-7; D uncertain. Trimming left V 10 bases short and J 1 base short, with 8 bases between. CDR3 size: 11 residues. The CDR3 is CATRWSYEQYF. The CDR3 nucleotides are TGTGCCACCCGTTGGTCCTACGAGCAGTACTTC.

The chain has TRBV5-8 and TRBJ2-1; D perhaps matches TRBD1 (6 bases). The CDR3 is 14 residues long. Germline lookup yields CDR1 SGHTS and CDR2 YDEGEE. The V end lost 4 bases, the J end lost 8 bases, and 16 bases lay between the germline ends. CDR3 in DNA: TGTGCCAGCAGCGAAACAGGGCTTAAGGATGAGCAGTTCTTC. Amino acid sequence: CASSETGLKDEQFF. The full variable domain, its missing parts supplied by reference TRBV5-8 and TRBJ2-1, is EAGVTQSPTHLIKTRGQQATLRCSPISGHTSVYWYQQALGLGLQFLLWYDEGEERNRGNFPPRFSGRQFPNYSSELNVNALELEDSALYLCASSETGLKDEQFFGPGTRLTVL.

V usage is TRBV2 and J usage is TRBJ2-3; 14 bases are a match to TRBD2. The CDR3 runs to 15 residues. Germline V CDR1 and CDR2: SNHLY, FYNNEI. V was pared by 9 bases and J by 1 base, with 3 bases of the junction left unmatched. CDR3 sequence reads: CASGTSGGGTDTQYF. DNA for the CDR3: TGTGCCAGTGGGACTAGCGGGGGTGGCACAGATACGCAGTATTTT.

The chain links TRBV6-5 to TRBJ1-4; possibly TRBD1 for D (6 bases). Trimming shortened V by 4 bases and J by 4 bases, and 16 bases separated the two germline ends. This CDR3 region has 16 residues. Germline V lookup: CDR1 MNHEY, CDR2 SVGAGI. Written as DNA, the CDR3 is TGTGCCAGCAGTTTAGGGGACAACTACATTAATGAAAAACTGTTTTTT. Translation gives CASSLGDNYINEKLFF.

This clonotype has more than one count but fewer than ten. J is TRBJ2-3 and V is TRBV6-1; D uncertain. Trimming left V 5 bases short and J 2 bases short, with 14 bases between. This CDR3 is 15 amino acids long. Germline values: CDR1 MNHNS, CDR2 SASEGT. In nucleotides, the CDR3 is TGTGCCAGCAGTCCCCCTGCTGGAGCCACAGATACGCAGTATTTT. As protein: CASSPPAGATDTQYF.

The genes are TRBV4-2 and TRBJ2-7; 9 nucleotides align to TRBD1. Germline V gene data show CDR1 as LGHNA and CDR2 as YNFKEQ. The trim removed 4 bases at V and 2 bases at J, leaving 6 bases unmatched. CDR3 length: 15 residues. This chain's CDR3 is CASSPLWDRAYEQYF. The CDR3 region has the DNA TGTGCCAGCAGCCCCCTTTGGGACAGGGCCTACGAGCAGTACTTC.